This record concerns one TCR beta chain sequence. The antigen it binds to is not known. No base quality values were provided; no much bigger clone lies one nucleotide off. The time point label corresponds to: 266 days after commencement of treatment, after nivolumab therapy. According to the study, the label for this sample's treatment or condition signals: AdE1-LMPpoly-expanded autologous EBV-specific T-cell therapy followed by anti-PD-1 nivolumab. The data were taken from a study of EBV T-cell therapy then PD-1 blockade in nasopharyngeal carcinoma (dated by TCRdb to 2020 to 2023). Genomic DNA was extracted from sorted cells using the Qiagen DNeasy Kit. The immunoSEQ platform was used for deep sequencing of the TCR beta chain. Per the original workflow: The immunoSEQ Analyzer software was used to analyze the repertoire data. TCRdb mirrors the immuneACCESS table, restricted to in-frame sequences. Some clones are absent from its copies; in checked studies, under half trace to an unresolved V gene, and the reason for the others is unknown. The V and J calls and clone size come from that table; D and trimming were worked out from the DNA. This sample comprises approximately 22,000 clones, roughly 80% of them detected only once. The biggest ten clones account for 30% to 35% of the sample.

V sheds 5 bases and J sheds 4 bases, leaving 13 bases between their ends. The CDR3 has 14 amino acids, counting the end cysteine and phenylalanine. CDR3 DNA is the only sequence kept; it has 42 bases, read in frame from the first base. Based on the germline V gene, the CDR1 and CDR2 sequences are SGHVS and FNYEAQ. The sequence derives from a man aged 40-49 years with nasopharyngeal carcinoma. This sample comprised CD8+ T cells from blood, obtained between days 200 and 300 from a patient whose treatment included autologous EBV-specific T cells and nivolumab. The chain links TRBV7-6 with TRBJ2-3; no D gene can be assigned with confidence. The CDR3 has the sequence CASSAPPLSDTQYF. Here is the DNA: TGTGCCAGCAGCGCCCCGCCTTTGTCAGATACGCAGTATTTT.